This TCR beta chain is from a study of beta chain features in type 1 diabetes (dated by TCRdb to 2016 to 2018). In terms of the full investigation: Patients and healthy donors did not differ in mean age, gender distribution, total cell number or subset yield. Across all samples, about 110 million sorted cells were examined, and cell number per subset correlated strongly with RNA yield. Regulatory and stem cell-like memory subsets were isolated from only 8 patients and 8 healthy donors, whereas naive and central memory subsets came from all 30 or so donors. The study compared the TCRB repertoires of sorted circulating CD4+ T cell subsets in recently diagnosed type 1 diabetes patients with those in matched healthy donors.

Study-wide findings and limitations: Fewer insertions and more nucleotide deletions at VDJ recombination sites were observed in patients with type 1 diabetes, implying thymic rearrangement abnormalities. Naive, central memory and regulatory TCRB repertoires appeared to be more similar among patients than among healthy donors. PCR may preferentially amplify shorter templates, but because patient and control samples were amplified and corrected together, any resulting skew would affect both groups equally. Because cDNA was sequenced instead of genomic DNA, activated cells with high expression could be over-represented, although the groups did not differ in activation or CD3 levels. Only small numbers of individuals were included in the HLA sub-analyses, which left unresolved whether HLA type had any influence on TCRB rearrangement. Type 1 diabetes patients showed a moderate but significant shortening of TCRB CDR3 length in all four CD4+ subsets.

The entire amount of isolated RNA was reverse transcribed using the High Capacity cDNA Reverse Transcription Kit, so the sequenced TCRB transcripts were expressed ones. Naive, central memory and regulatory T cell samples underwent deep immunoSEQ sequencing, averaging around 4 million total reads per sample. Sorted cells were lysed in RLT buffer, and RNA was extracted using DNase-treated RNeasy Micro or Mini kits according to cell number. To prevent cross-contamination, every cell subset was processed on its own, while patient and healthy donor samples were processed together. The immunoSEQ multiplex PCR was used to amplify TCRB sequences from cDNA, yielding 87-bp fragments that span the CDR3 region. The amplicons were sequenced using the Illumina HiSeq platform. Under the source paper's analysis protocol: Synthetic template baselines were used to correct PCR bias computationally, reads within Hamming distance 2 were collapsed, and singletons that could not be merged were discarded. Reads were aligned to IMGT to assign V, D and J genes, CDR3 length, and insertions or deletions at six rearrangement sites. Within each subset, clonotype counts were normalized to sorted cell number, after which true diversity and Gini coefficients were computed with the tcR R package. The overlap coefficient, calculated on TCRB nucleotide sequences, was used to quantify repertoire sharing. TCRdb obtained this table from immuneACCESS and retained in-frame rearrangements with V and J assigned. These tables miss some clones; where compared with another copy, unresolved V genes account for less than half of the shortfall, and the remainder is unexplained. The DNA was the basis for D and trimming; V, J and clone size are from that table. Here the sample has some 150,000 clones; roughly 10% occur a single time. The ten largest clones add up to less than 0.85% of the sample.

Of note for this clone: It has no known antigen specificity. Qualities for individual bases were not recorded, and no much larger clone is one base off.

Clipping removes 4 bases from V and 4 bases from J, with 2 as the unmatched junction base count. From its cysteine to its phenylalanine, the CDR3 spans 14 amino acids. The only DNA kept is the CDR3, 42 bases in frame from the first base. Per the germline V gene, SGHRS is the CDR1 and YFSETQ is the CDR2. Each donor gave one peripheral blood draw, approximately 110 mL on average, collected into heparinised tubes. Using a panel that included CD45RO, CCR7, CD25, CD127, CD95 and CD27, naive, central memory, regulatory and stem cell-like memory CD4+ T cells were sorted on a BD FACSAria II. All sorted populations exceeded 98% purity. PBMCs were separated immediately by Lymphoprep density gradient centrifugation and were stained directly, without being cultured. To minimize batch effects, samples were stained and sorted in pairs, one healthy donor with one patient per experiment.

The sequence was collected from a woman aged 40 to 50 in good health. The source material was central memory CD4+ T cells from blood. The chain links TRBV5-1 with TRBJ2-2; 9 central nucleotides agree with TRBD1. CDR3 protein: CASSGTGFTGELFF. The DNA reads as follows: TGCGCCAGCAGCGGGACAGGGTTCACCGGGGAGCTGTTTTTT.